This is a list of T cell receptor beta chains from one sample in a study of T cell changes during pregnancy in multiple sclerosis. Here immunoSEQ multiplex PCR was the method, and the copy in TCRdb shows in-frame clones only, minus some. The sample has tens of thousands of clones; about 93% are singletons. The sequences come from peripheral blood, collected in the first trimester of pregnancy. These receptors were collected from a female donor with multiple sclerosis, enrolled in a pregnancy study. Each CDR3 is given with its conserved first and last residue. D genes are given only for firm matches. Clone size is stated in some rows and not others, as once, few, many or a class when expanded.

j_call d_call clone_size v_call cdr3_aa cdr3_nt
TRBJ1-6 NA NA TRBV19 CASSPPGVNNSPLHF TGTGCCAGTAGTCCCCCGGGAGTAAATAATTCACCCCTCCACTTT
TRBJ1-1 TRBD1 NA TRBV5-1 CASSLGGTGVLNTEAFF TGCGCCAGCAGCTTGGGGGGGACAGGGGTATTGAACACTGAAGCTTTCTTT
TRBJ1-5 NA NA TRBV20-1 CSVERPQHF TGCAGTGTCGAGAGGCCCCAGCATTTT
TRBJ1-1 NA NA TRBV5-1 CASNRDGSTEAFF TGCGCCAGCAATCGAGACGGGTCGACTGAAGCTTTCTTT
TRBJ1-5 NA few TRBV11-1 CASSLDRSGAQHF TGTGCCAGCAGCTTAGACCGGTCAGGGGCCCAGCATTTT
TRBJ1-5 TRBD1 NA TRBV5-1 CASSLGGQVTQPQHF TGCGCCAGCAGCTTGGGGGGACAGGTCACCCAGCCCCAGCATTTT
TRBJ2-5 TRBD2 NA TRBV29-1 CSVERERAQYF TGCAGCGTTGAGCGGGAGAGGGCCCAGTACTTC
TRBJ1-4 NA NA TRBV7-9 CASSPGEGKLFF TGTGCCAGCAGTCCGGGGGAGGGAAAACTGTTTTTT
TRBJ2-3 TRBD2 once TRBV11-2 CASSSRLAGASTDTQYF TGTGCCAGCAGCTCGCGACTAGCGGGGGCTTCCACAGATACGCAGTATTTT
TRBJ2-1 TRBD1 NA TRBV5-1 CASSLERGPYNEQFF TGCGCCAGCAGCTTGGAGAGGGGGCCCTACAATGAGCAGTTCTTC
TRBJ2-3 NA NA TRBV6-6 CASSPPSLGTDTQYF TGTGCCAGCAGCCCCCCAAGCCTTGGCACAGATACGCAGTATTTT
TRBJ2-1 TRBD2 NA TRBV6-4 CASSALAGGPDEQFF TGTGCCAGCAGTGCACTAGCGGGGGGGCCGGATGAGCAGTTCTTC
TRBJ2-3 TRBD2 NA TRBV6-1 CASSGGLAGLQGLRTDTQYF TGTGCCAGCAGTGGGGGACTAGCGGGGCTTCAGGGGCTGAGGACAGATACGCAGTATTTT
TRBJ2-2 NA NA TRBV4-2 CASSQNAAANTGELFF TGTGCCAGCAGCCAAAACGCAGCGGCGAACACCGGGGAGCTGTTTTTT
TRBJ2-1 NA NA TRBV6-5 CASSSWRREKHEQFF TGTGCCAGCAGTTCCTGGCGACGGGAGAAGCATGAGCAGTTCTTC
TRBJ2-1 TRBD1 NA TRBV9 CASNPQGASYNEQFF TGTGCCAGCAACCCACAGGGGGCGAGTTACAATGAGCAGTTCTTC
TRBJ2-1 TRBD2 NA TRBV10-3 CAIKTVAGDSYNEQFF TGTGCCATCAAAACGGTTGCGGGGGATTCCTACAATGAGCAGTTCTTC
TRBJ2-3 TRBD2 NA TRBV11-2 CASSSWTSGTSADTQYF TGTGCCAGCAGCTCCTGGACTAGCGGGACCTCAGCAGATACGCAGTATTTT
TRBJ1-6 NA NA TRBV2 CASNAGNYNSPLHF TGTGCCAGCAATGCGGGGAACTATAATTCACCCCTCCACTTT
TRBJ2-5 TRBD2 NA TRBV7-2 CASIASGGAQETQYF TGTGCCAGCATCGCTAGCGGGGGGGCCCAGGAGACCCAGTACTTC
TRBJ1-6 NA NA TRBV6-4 CASSAGVNSPLHF TGTGCCAGCAGTGCGGGGGTTAATTCACCCCTCCACTTT
TRBJ1-4 NA NA TRBV18 CASSPPGVRGNEKLFF TGTGCCAGCTCACCACCGGGGGTCAGGGGTAATGAAAAACTGTTTTTT
TRBJ2-1 NA NA TRBV5-1 CASSSRGSYNEQFF TGCGCCAGCAGTTCCAGGGGTTCCTACAATGAGCAGTTCTTC
TRBJ2-5 TRBD2 NA TRBV7-2 CASSLLGGLAGVAQYF TGTGCCAGCAGCTTATTAGGGGGACTAGCGGGGGTTGCCCAGTACTTC
TRBJ1-5 NA once TRBV19 CASRDYEQPQHF TGTGCCAGTAGAGACTACGAGCAGCCCCAGCATTTT
TRBJ1-1 NA NA TRBV6-1 CASSYGWRAFF TGTGCCAGCAGTTATGGATGGAGAGCTTTCTTT
TRBJ1-5 NA NA TRBV19 CASSATGQGNQPQHF TGTGCCAGTAGCGCAACGGGACAAGGGAATCAGCCCCAGCATTTT
TRBJ2-1 TRBD2 NA TRBV10-3 CAISESQKGRASNEQFF TGTGCCATCAGTGAGTCGCAGAAGGGGAGGGCCAGTAATGAGCAGTTCTTC
TRBJ2-3 NA NA TRBV21-1 CASSKADSGLTDTQYF TGTGCCAGCAGCAAAGCGGATAGCGGTTTAACAGATACGCAGTATTTT
TRBJ2-1 TRBD2 NA TRBV11-2 CASSYLGLAGHNEQFF TGTGCCAGCAGCTATCTGGGACTAGCGGGCCACAATGAGCAGTTCTTC
TRBJ1-3 NA NA TRBV7-3 CASSPTTGFGNTIYF TGTGCCAGCAGTCCAACCACAGGGTTCGGAAACACCATATATTTT
TRBJ1-3 TRBD1 NA TRBV5-6 CASSLEGTGANTIYF TGTGCCAGCAGCTTGGAAGGGACAGGGGCTAACACCATATATTTT
TRBJ1-2 TRBD1 NA TRBV5-5 CASSRTGGPGGYTF TGTGCCAGCAGCCGGACAGGGGGCCCTGGTGGCTACACCTTC
TRBJ2-7 NA NA TRBV7-9 CASSPLWAGLYEQYF TGTGCCAGCAGCCCCCTGTGGGCAGGGTTGTACGAGCAGTACTTC
TRBJ2-2 TRBD1 NA TRBV28 CASTLQGLGGELFF TGTGCCAGCACCCTACAGGGGTTGGGCGGGGAGCTGTTTTTT
TRBJ2-1 TRBD2 NA TRBV7-9 CASSLFRTGGSSYNEQFF TGTGCCAGCAGCTTATTTAGAACGGGAGGATCGTCCTACAATGAGCAGTTCTTC
TRBJ2-1 NA NA TRBV6-1 CASSERGPIREQFF TGTGCCAGCAGTGAAAGAGGGCCTATTAGAGAGCAGTTCTTC
TRBJ2-2 NA few TRBV6-6 CASSLTPGTGELFF TGTGCCAGCAGCCTTACACCGGGCACCGGGGAGCTGTTTTTT
TRBJ2-2 NA NA TRBV6-1 CASSEGRIGELFF TGTGCCAGCAGTGAAGGCAGGATCGGGGAGCTGTTTTTT
TRBJ2-2 TRBD1 NA TRBV29-1 CSVGTGAVGELFF TGCAGCGTCGGGACAGGGGCTGTCGGGGAGCTGTTTTTT
TRBJ2-3 TRBD2 NA TRBV25-1 CASSGGLEATSTDTQYF TGTGCCAGCAGTGGAGGACTAGAAGCCACTAGCACAGATACGCAGTATTTT
TRBJ2-1 NA NA TRBV9 CASSATGSYNEQFF TGTGCCAGCAGCGCGACAGGTTCCTACAATGAGCAGTTCTTC